This TCR beta chain appears in the sequencing data of a study of blood T cell repertoires in COVID-19. Across the whole study: COVID-19 samples from acute and convalescent phases originated in the United States, Italy and Spain. Nucleic acid was either cDNA or gDNA, and it came from T cells, B-cell-depleted T cells, or PBMCs.

Per the authors' pipeline: Estimated nucleated cell counts came from reference gene primer amplification. Sequenced by immunoSEQ multiplex PCR; TCRdb stores in-frame clones only, minus some. V, J and clone size are taken as reported in that table, and D and trimming were inferred from the DNA itself. The sample has 130,000 or so clones; about four fifths are singletons. Sequences were obtained from peripheral blood. This clonotype was sampled from a woman in her fifties or sixties with active or convalescent COVID-19.

The CDR3: CASSASAGTYPDTQYF. As DNA, the CDR3 is TGTGCCAGCAGCGCCTCAGCCGGGACTTACCCAGATACGCAGTATTTT. The J gene is TRBJ2-3, the V gene TRBV5-5, with D possibly TRBD2 on 6 matching bases. CDR1 and CDR2 (germline): SGHKS, YYEKEE (reference sequence). The ends were cut back, 4 bases at V and 4 bases at J, with 19 bases in the middle. This CDR3 contains 16 residues.